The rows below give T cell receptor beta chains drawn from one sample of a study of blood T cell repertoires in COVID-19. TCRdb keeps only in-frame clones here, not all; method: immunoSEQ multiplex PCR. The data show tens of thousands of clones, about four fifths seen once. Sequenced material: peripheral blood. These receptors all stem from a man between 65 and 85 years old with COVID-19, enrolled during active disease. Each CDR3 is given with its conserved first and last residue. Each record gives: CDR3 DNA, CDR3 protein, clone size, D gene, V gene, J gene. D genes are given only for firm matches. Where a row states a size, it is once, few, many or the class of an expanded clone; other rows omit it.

CDR3nt: TGTGCCAGCAGCTACTCCAGGGCGTCTGAAGCTTTCTTT
CDR3aa: CASSYSRASEAFF
abundance: NA
d_gene: NA
v_gene: TRBV7-9
j_gene: TRBJ1-1

CDR3nt: TGTGCCTGGAGTGTACAGGGAAACACCATATATTTT
CDR3aa: CAWSVQGNTIYF
abundance: NA
d_gene: NA
v_gene: TRBV30
j_gene: TRBJ1-3

CDR3nt: TGTGCCAGCTCACCGGGGACAGGGGAACAAGCTTTCTTT
CDR3aa: CASSPGTGEQAFF
abundance: NA
d_gene: TRBD1
v_gene: TRBV18
j_gene: TRBJ1-1

CDR3nt: TGTGCCAGCAGTGGACAGGCCACCGGGGAGCTGTTTTTT
CDR3aa: CASSGQATGELFF
abundance: NA
d_gene: TRBD1
v_gene: TRBV6-2/TRBV6-3
j_gene: TRBJ2-2

CDR3nt: TGTGCCAGCAGGGCAGGGGGGAACACTGAAGCTTTCTTT
CDR3aa: CASRAGGNTEAFF
abundance: NA
d_gene: TRBD1
v_gene: TRBV7-9
j_gene: TRBJ1-1

CDR3nt: TGCGCCAGCAGCCAGGGCACTAGCGGGAGTGAGCATGAGCAGTTCTTC
CDR3aa: CASSQGTSGSEHEQFF
abundance: NA
d_gene: TRBD2
v_gene: TRBV4-1
j_gene: TRBJ2-1

CDR3nt: TGCAGCGTTTTACAGGGGGCTGGTTCACCCCTCCACTTT
CDR3aa: CSVLQGAGSPLHF
abundance: NA
d_gene: TRBD1
v_gene: TRBV29-1
j_gene: TRBJ1-6

CDR3nt: TGTGCCAGCAGCTTAAGGACAGACACTGAAGCTTTCTTT
CDR3aa: CASSLRTDTEAFF
abundance: once
d_gene: NA
v_gene: TRBV7-6
j_gene: TRBJ1-1

CDR3nt: TGTGCCAGCCGGGGGGCAACTCACCCTGAAGCTTTCTTT
CDR3aa: CASRGATHPEAFF
abundance: NA
d_gene: NA
v_gene: TRBV12-3/TRBV12-4
j_gene: TRBJ1-1

CDR3nt: TGCGCCAGCGGACAGCTCCCGCCCTACGAGCAGTACTTC
CDR3aa: CASGQLPPYEQYF
abundance: NA
d_gene: NA
v_gene: TRBV10-2
j_gene: TRBJ2-7

CDR3nt: TGTGCCAGCAGTTACGGGGGACTAGCGGGAGATGGGGCCTACGAGCAGTACTTC
CDR3aa: CASSYGGLAGDGAYEQYF
abundance: NA
d_gene: TRBD2
v_gene: TRBV6-2/TRBV6-3
j_gene: TRBJ2-7

CDR3nt: TGTGCCAGCAGCTTAAACTGGGCGGGGGACAACACAGATACGCAGTATTTT
CDR3aa: CASSLNWAGDNTDTQYF
abundance: NA
d_gene: NA
v_gene: TRBV7-9
j_gene: TRBJ2-3

CDR3nt: TGTGCCAGCAGCTTAAGCCGGGACTTGCACGAGCAGTACTTC
CDR3aa: CASSLSRDLHEQYF
abundance: NA
d_gene: NA
v_gene: TRBV7-2
j_gene: TRBJ2-7

CDR3nt: TGCGCCAGCAGACAGGGGGACAATCAGCCCCAGCATTTT
CDR3aa: CASRQGDNQPQHF
abundance: NA
d_gene: TRBD1
v_gene: TRBV5-1
j_gene: TRBJ1-5

CDR3nt: TGTGCCAGTAGAACAGGGGGTTTTAGCAATCAGCCCCAGCATTTT
CDR3aa: CASRTGGFSNQPQHF
abundance: NA
d_gene: TRBD1
v_gene: TRBV19
j_gene: TRBJ1-5

CDR3nt: TGTGCCAGTACCATGGCCCAGGGGACCATCCGCAACTATGGCTACACCTTC
CDR3aa: CASTMAQGTIRNYGYTF
abundance: NA
d_gene: NA
v_gene: TRBV19
j_gene: TRBJ1-2

CDR3nt: TGTGCCAGCAAGGGGGGGACTAGCAATCAGCCCCAGCATTTT
CDR3aa: CASKGGTSNQPQHF
abundance: NA
d_gene: NA
v_gene: TRBV2
j_gene: TRBJ1-5

CDR3nt: TGTGCCAGCAGCACTCCGATCAGGGCTCCAACAGATACGCAGTATTTT
CDR3aa: CASSTPIRAPTDTQYF
abundance: NA
d_gene: NA
v_gene: TRBV9
j_gene: TRBJ2-3

CDR3nt: TGTGCCACCAGTGATCGTACCGGGAGGGAAGACTTC
CDR3aa: CATSDRTGREDF
abundance: NA
d_gene: TRBD2
v_gene: TRBV24-1
j_gene: TRBJ2-7

CDR3nt: TGTGCCAGCAGCTTTATCGGGACTAACTATGGCTACACCTTC
CDR3aa: CASSFIGTNYGYTF
abundance: few
d_gene: NA
v_gene: TRBV5-4
j_gene: TRBJ1-2

CDR3nt: TGTGCCAGCAGTTTAACATATCAAAACATTCAGTACTTC
CDR3aa: CASSLTYQNIQYF
abundance: NA
d_gene: NA
v_gene: TRBV27
j_gene: TRBJ2-4

CDR3nt: TGTGCCAGCACTTCGGACAGCTACGAGCAGTACTTC
CDR3aa: CASTSDSYEQYF
abundance: NA
d_gene: NA
v_gene: TRBV2
j_gene: TRBJ2-7

CDR3nt: TGTGCCAGCAGTACCGGGACTAGCGAGGCCTACGAGCAGTACTTC
CDR3aa: CASSTGTSEAYEQYF
abundance: NA
d_gene: TRBD2
v_gene: TRBV6-5
j_gene: TRBJ2-7

CDR3nt: TGTGCCAGCAGAAGTCAGCGGAGCACAGATACGCAGTATTTT
CDR3aa: CASRSQRSTDTQYF
abundance: few
d_gene: NA
v_gene: TRBV7-2
j_gene: TRBJ2-3

CDR3nt: TGTGCCAGCTCACCCCGGACAGGAGCAACTAATGAAAAACTGTTTTTT
CDR3aa: CASSPRTGATNEKLFF
abundance: NA
d_gene: TRBD1
v_gene: TRBV18
j_gene: TRBJ1-4

CDR3nt: TGTGCCAGCAGCTTAGGGACAGATCACAATCAGCCCCAGCATTTT
CDR3aa: CASSLGTDHNQPQHF
abundance: NA
d_gene: NA
v_gene: TRBV7-9
j_gene: TRBJ1-5

CDR3nt: TGTGCCAGTAGGCCCATGGACAGATCGTCCGAGCAGTACTTC
CDR3aa: CASRPMDRSSEQYF
abundance: NA
d_gene: NA
v_gene: TRBV19
j_gene: TRBJ2-7

CDR3nt: TGTGCCAGCAGCTCCAGCGGGACAGGAGATGGCTACACCTTC
CDR3aa: CASSSSGTGDGYTF
abundance: NA
d_gene: TRBD1
v_gene: TRBV7-6
j_gene: TRBJ1-2

CDR3nt: TGTGCCAGCAGTTACGACAGGGTGGGAAATCAGCCCCAGCATTTT
CDR3aa: CASSYDRVGNQPQHF
abundance: few
d_gene: TRBD1
v_gene: TRBV6-2/TRBV6-3
j_gene: TRBJ1-5

CDR3nt: TGTGCCTGGAGTGACCCGCAGGGGCGCTATGGCTACACCTTC
CDR3aa: CAWSDPQGRYGYTF
abundance: NA
d_gene: NA
v_gene: TRBV30
j_gene: TRBJ1-2

CDR3nt: TGCGCCAGCAGCCAAGATCTCCTGACAGCTTCATATGGCTACACCTTC
CDR3aa: CASSQDLLTASYGYTF
abundance: few
d_gene: NA
v_gene: TRBV4-3
j_gene: TRBJ1-2

CDR3nt: TGTGCCAGCAGCCCGGACAGGGGGCTAGATCAGCCCCAGCATTTT
CDR3aa: CASSPDRGLDQPQHF
abundance: NA
d_gene: TRBD1
v_gene: TRBV7-8
j_gene: TRBJ1-5

CDR3nt: TGTGCCATTAGCGGGAGTAACGCCTACGAGCAGTACTTC
CDR3aa: CAISGSNAYEQYF
abundance: NA
d_gene: TRBD2
v_gene: TRBV10-3
j_gene: TRBJ2-7

CDR3nt: TGTGCCACAGGGACTAGCGGGACCGCGGGCGAGCAGTACTTC
CDR3aa: CATGTSGTAGEQYF
abundance: NA
d_gene: TRBD2
v_gene: TRBV10-3
j_gene: TRBJ2-7

CDR3nt: TGTGCCAGCACCCTAAGGGGGCTGGGCACTGAAGCTTTCTTT
CDR3aa: CASTLRGLGTEAFF
abundance: NA
d_gene: TRBD1
v_gene: TRBV6-5
j_gene: TRBJ1-1

CDR3nt: TGTGCCAGTAGTACCAGGGGGCGTGAAAAACTGTTTTTT
CDR3aa: CASSTRGREKLFF
abundance: NA
d_gene: TRBD1
v_gene: TRBV19
j_gene: TRBJ1-4

CDR3nt: TGTGCCAGCAGTTACTCGACCGGACACTTTAGCAATCAGCCCCAGCATTTT
CDR3aa: CASSYSTGHFSNQPQHF
abundance: once
d_gene: NA
v_gene: TRBV6-2/TRBV6-3
j_gene: TRBJ1-5

CDR3nt: TGCGCCAGCAGCCACAGTGATAATGAAAAACTGTTTTTT
CDR3aa: CASSHSDNEKLFF
abundance: NA
d_gene: NA
v_gene: TRBV4-1
j_gene: TRBJ1-4

CDR3nt: TGTGCCAGCACTGAACGGGGAGGGTTCAGCAATCAGCCCCAGCATTTT
CDR3aa: CASTERGGFSNQPQHF
abundance: NA
d_gene: NA
v_gene: TRBV2
j_gene: TRBJ1-5

CDR3nt: TGTGCCAGCAGCGACAGGCTGAACACTGAAGCTTTCTTT
CDR3aa: CASSDRLNTEAFF
abundance: NA
d_gene: NA
v_gene: TRBV7-2
j_gene: TRBJ1-1

CDR3nt: TGCAGTGCTAGTTCTTCGAGAGGGCGTGCAGTGGTGGGTAACTATGGCTACACCTTC
CDR3aa: CSASSSRGRAVVGNYGYTF
abundance: NA
d_gene: NA
v_gene: TRBV20-1
j_gene: TRBJ1-2

CDR3nt: TGTGCCACCAGAGGTGACGGACTATACACAGATACGCAGTATTTT
CDR3aa: CATRGDGLYTDTQYF
abundance: few
d_gene: NA
v_gene: TRBV15
j_gene: TRBJ2-3

CDR3nt: TGTGCCAGTAGTGGGACTTTGACAGGGAGTAATGAAAAACTGTTTTTT
CDR3aa: CASSGTLTGSNEKLFF
abundance: NA
d_gene: TRBD1
v_gene: TRBV19
j_gene: TRBJ1-4

CDR3nt: TGTGCCAGCAGCTATCAGTCTGGGGCCAACGTCCTGACTTTC
CDR3aa: CASSYQSGANVLTF
abundance: NA
d_gene: NA
v_gene: TRBV11-2
j_gene: TRBJ2-6

CDR3nt: TGTGCCAGCAGCTATGCCCCCTGGCGGGGGGCAGAGACCCAGTACTTC
CDR3aa: CASSYAPWRGAETQYF
abundance: few
d_gene: TRBD2
v_gene: TRBV7-2
j_gene: TRBJ2-5

CDR3nt: TGCAGCGACCGGGACAGGAACACCGGGGAGCTGTTTTTT
CDR3aa: CSDRDRNTGELFF
abundance: many
d_gene: TRBD1
v_gene: TRBV29-1
j_gene: TRBJ2-2

CDR3nt: TGTGCCAGCACTGCCCCCGGGGGAACCTACGAGCAGTACTTC
CDR3aa: CASTAPGGTYEQYF
abundance: NA
d_gene: NA
v_gene: TRBV28
j_gene: TRBJ2-7

CDR3nt: TGTGCCACCAGTGATTTGGTTAGCGGAACTAGCACAGATACGCAGTATTTT
CDR3aa: CATSDLVSGTSTDTQYF
abundance: NA
d_gene: NA
v_gene: TRBV24-1
j_gene: TRBJ2-3

CDR3nt: TGTGCCAGCAGTGTAGGGGCCGAAAATGAAAAACTGTTTTTT
CDR3aa: CASSVGAENEKLFF
abundance: NA
d_gene: NA
v_gene: TRBV9
j_gene: TRBJ1-4

CDR3nt: TGTGCCAGCAGTGAATGGGGCAGGGGCAACGAGCAGTACTTC
CDR3aa: CASSEWGRGNEQYF
abundance: NA
d_gene: NA
v_gene: TRBV6-1
j_gene: TRBJ2-7

CDR3nt: TGTGCCAGCAGCTGGACAGGGGAACGTGGCTACACCTTC
CDR3aa: CASSWTGERGYTF
abundance: NA
d_gene: TRBD1
v_gene: TRBV7-9
j_gene: TRBJ1-2

CDR3nt: TGTGCCAGCAGACCAGGACAGGGAAGCCAGCCCCAGCATTTT
CDR3aa: CASRPGQGSQPQHF
abundance: NA
d_gene: TRBD1
v_gene: TRBV5-7
j_gene: TRBJ1-5

CDR3nt: TGTGCCAGCAACCTTAGGCAGGGAGGGACTGAAGCTTTCTTT
CDR3aa: CASNLRQGGTEAFF
abundance: NA
d_gene: NA
v_gene: TRBV2
j_gene: TRBJ1-1

CDR3nt: TGTGCCAGCAGCTTGGAGTCGGGGGGGGCTGGTTCACCCCTCCACTTT
CDR3aa: CASSLESGGAGSPLHF
abundance: NA
d_gene: NA
v_gene: TRBV5-8
j_gene: TRBJ1-6